The clone carrying this TCR beta chain has ten or more counts. The antigen remains unidentified. Regarding donors, all were healthy bone marrow donors. The PCR employed 60 Vbeta primers together with 13 Jbeta primers. Libraries were prepared by immunoSEQ multiplex PCR; TCRdb keeps only in-frame clonotypes and omits some of them. The repertoire has about 90,000 clones, around 80% of them found once; the top ten carry around 3%. The CDR3 contains 19 residues. Germline V gives CDR1 SGHRS, CDR2 YFSETQ. Trimming left V 0 bases short and J 0 bases short, with 21 bases between. The sample comes from a study of cytomegalovirus exposure and HLA in healthy donors. Study results and caveats: Earlier analysis looked at TCR beta V segments, and most were productive about 90% or about 30% of the time. Clonal expansion was found to be greater in HLA-associated TCR beta chains than in equally common others in a later analysis. A later analysis linked around 15,000 TCR beta sequences to HLA alleles at 0.05 false discovery rate.

Sequencing input: PBMCs. This receptor was obtained from a man aged 25-45 years in good health and CMV-seronegative. J is TRBJ1-1 and V is TRBV5-1, with unresolved D. The CDR3 is CASSLAVARSSTLNTEAFF. The CDR3 DNA reads TGCGCCAGCAGCTTGGCCGTGGCCAGGTCCTCAACACTGAACACTGAAGCTTTCTTT.